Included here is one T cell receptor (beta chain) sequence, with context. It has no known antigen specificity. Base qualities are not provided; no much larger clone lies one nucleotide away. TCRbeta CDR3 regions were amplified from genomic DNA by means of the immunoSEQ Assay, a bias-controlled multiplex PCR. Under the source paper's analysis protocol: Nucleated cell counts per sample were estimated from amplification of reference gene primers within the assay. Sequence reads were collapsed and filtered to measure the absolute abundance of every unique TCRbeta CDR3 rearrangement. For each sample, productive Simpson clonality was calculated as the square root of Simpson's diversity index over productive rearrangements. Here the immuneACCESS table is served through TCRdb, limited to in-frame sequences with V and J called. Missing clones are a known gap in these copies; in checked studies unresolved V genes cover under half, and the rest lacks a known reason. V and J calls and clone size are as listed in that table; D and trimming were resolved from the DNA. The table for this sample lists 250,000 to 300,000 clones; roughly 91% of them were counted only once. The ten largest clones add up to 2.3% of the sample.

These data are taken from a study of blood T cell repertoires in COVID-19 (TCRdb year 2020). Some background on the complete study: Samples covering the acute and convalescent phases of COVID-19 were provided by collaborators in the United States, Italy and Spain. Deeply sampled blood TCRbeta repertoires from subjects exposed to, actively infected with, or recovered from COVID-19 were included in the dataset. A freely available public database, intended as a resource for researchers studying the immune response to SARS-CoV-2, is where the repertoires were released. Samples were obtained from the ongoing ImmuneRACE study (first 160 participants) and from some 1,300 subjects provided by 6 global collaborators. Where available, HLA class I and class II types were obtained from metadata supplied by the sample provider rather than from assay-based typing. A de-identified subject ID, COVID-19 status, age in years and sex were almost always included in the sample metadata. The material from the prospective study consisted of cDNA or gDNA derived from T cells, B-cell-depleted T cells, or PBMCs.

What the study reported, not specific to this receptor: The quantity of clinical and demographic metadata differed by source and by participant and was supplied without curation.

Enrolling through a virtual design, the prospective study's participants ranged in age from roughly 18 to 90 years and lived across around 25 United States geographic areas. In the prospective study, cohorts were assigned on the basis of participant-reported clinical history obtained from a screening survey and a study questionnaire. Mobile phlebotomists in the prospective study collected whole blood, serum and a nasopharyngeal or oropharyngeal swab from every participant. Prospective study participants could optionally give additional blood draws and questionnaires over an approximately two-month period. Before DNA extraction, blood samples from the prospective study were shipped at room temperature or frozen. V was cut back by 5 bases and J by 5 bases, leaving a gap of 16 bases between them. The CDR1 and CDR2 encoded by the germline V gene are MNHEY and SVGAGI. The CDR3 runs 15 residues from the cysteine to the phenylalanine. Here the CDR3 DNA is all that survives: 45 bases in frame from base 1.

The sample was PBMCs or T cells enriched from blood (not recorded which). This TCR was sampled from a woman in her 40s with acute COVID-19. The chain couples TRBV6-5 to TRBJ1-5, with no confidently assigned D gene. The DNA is TGTGCCAGCAGTCCCGGGATCTTGGATTATCAGCCCCAGCATTTT. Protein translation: CASSPGILDYQPQHF.